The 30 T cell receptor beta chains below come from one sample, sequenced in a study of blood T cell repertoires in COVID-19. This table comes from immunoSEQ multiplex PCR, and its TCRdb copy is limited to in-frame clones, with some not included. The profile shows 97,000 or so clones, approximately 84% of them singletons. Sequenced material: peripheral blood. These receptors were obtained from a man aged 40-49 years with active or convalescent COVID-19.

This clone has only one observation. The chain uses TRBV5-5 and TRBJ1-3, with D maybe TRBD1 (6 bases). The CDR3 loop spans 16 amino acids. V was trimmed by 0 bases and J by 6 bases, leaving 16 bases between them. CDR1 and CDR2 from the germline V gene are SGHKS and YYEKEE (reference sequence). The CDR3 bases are TGTGCCAGCAGCTTGGAAGCAGACAGGCGCCAAAACACCATATATTTT. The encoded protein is CASSLEADRRQNTIYF.

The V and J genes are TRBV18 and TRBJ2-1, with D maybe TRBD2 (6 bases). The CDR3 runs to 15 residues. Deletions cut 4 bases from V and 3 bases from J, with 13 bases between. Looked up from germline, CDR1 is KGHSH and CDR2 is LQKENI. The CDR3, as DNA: TGTGCCAGCTCACTCGGGACGGGGGACTACAATGAGCAGTTCTTC. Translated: CASSLGTGDYNEQFF.

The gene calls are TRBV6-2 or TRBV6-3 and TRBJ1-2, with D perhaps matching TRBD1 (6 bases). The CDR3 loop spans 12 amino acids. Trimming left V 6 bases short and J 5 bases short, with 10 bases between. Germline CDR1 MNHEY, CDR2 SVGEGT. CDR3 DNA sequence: TGTGCCAGCAGCAACAGGGCTTATGGCTACACCTTC. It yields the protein CASSNRAYGYTF.

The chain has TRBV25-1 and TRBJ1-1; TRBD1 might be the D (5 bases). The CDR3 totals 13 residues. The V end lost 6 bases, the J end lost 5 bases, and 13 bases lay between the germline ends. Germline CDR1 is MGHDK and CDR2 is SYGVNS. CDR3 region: CASRRRGMTEAFF. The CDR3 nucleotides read TGTGCCAGCAGGCGGCGGGGGATGACTGAAGCTTTCTTT.

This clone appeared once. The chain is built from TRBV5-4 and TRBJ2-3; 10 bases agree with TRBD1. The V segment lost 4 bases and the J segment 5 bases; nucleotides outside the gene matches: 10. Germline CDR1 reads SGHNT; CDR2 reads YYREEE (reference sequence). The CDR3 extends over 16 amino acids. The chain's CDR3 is CASSPPDRGPRDTQYF. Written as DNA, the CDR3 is TGTGCCAGCAGCCCTCCCGACAGGGGGCCGAGAGATACGCAGTATTTT.

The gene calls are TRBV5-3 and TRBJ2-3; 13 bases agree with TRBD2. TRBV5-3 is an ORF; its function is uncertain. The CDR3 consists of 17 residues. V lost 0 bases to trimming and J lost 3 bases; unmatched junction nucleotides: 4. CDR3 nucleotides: TGTGCCAGAAGCTTGGGCGGACTAGCGGGGGTAACAGATACGCAGTATTTT. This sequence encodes CARSLGGLAGVTDTQYF.

CDR3 loop: CASSPQSVSQGGSYNSPLHF. Written as DNA, the CDR3 is TGTGCCAGCTCACCACAATCTGTCAGTCAGGGCGGCTCCTATAATTCACCCCTCCACTTT. The rearrangement uses TRBV18 and TRBJ1-6, with TRBD1 as a possible D gene (5 bases). This CDR3 region has 20 residues. Trimming shortened V by 1 base and J by 0 bases, and 19 bases separated the two germline ends. Germline V gives CDR1 KGHSH, CDR2 LQKENI.

The CDR3 spells CASSVYPTSGGINEQFF. CDR3 in DNA: TGTGCCAGCAGCGTTTACCCGACTAGCGGGGGGATCAATGAGCAGTTCTTC. This chain joins TRBV9 and TRBJ2-1; 13 bases are shared with TRBD2. The germline CDR1 and CDR2 sequences are SGDLS and YYNGEE. Losses at the gene ends were 2 bases for V and 6 bases for J; bases not matched to a gene: 8. CDR3 length: 17 amino acids. Supplemented by reference TRBV9 and TRBJ2-1, the full variable domain reads DSGVTQTPKHLITATGQRVTLRCSPRSGDLSVYWYQQSLDQGLQFLIQYYNGEERAKGNILERFSAQQFPDLHSELNLSSLELGDSALYFCASSVYPTSGGINEQFFGPGTRLTVL.

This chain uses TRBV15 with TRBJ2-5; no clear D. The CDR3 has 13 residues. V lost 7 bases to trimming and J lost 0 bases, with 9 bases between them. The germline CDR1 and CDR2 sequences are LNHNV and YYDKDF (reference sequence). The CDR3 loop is CATMSRYQETQYF. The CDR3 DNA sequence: TGTGCCACCATGTCCAGGTACCAAGAGACCCAGTACTTC.

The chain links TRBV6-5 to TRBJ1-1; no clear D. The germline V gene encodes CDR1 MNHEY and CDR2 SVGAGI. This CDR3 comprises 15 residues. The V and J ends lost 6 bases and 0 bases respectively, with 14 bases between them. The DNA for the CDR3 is TGTGCCAGCAGCCGCGGGCGGAGTCTGAACACTGAAGCTTTCTTT. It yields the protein CASSRGRSLNTEAFF.

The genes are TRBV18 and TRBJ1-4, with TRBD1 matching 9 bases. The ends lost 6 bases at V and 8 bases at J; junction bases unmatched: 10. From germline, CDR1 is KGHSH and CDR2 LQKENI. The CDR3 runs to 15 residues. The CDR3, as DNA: TGTGCCAGCTCTCCCGGACAGGGGAAAAACGAAAAACTGTTTTTT. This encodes CASSPGQGKNEKLFF.

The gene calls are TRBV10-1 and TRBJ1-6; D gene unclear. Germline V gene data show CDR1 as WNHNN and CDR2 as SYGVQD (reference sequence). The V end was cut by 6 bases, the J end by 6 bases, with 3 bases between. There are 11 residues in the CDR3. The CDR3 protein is CASSLNSPLHF. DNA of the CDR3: TGCGCCAGCAGCCTTAATTCACCCCTCCACTTT.

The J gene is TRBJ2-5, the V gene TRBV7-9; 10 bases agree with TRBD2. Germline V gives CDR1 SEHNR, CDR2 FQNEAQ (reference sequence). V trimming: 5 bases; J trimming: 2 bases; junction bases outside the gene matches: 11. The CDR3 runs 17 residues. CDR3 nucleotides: TGTGCCAGCAGCGGCCACGGAGGGACTAGCGAACAAGAGACCCAGTACTTC. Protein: CASSGHGGTSEQETQYF.

The CDR3 DNA follows: TGTGCCAGCAGCATAGGGGGGACAGGGGGCAGGTTGGACGAGCAGTACTTC. Encoded protein: CASSIGGTGGRLDEQYF. The chain has TRBV7-6 and TRBJ2-7, with 12 bases matching TRBD1. J gave up 5 bases and V 5 bases, and 13 bases lay outside the gene matches. Germline values: CDR1 SGHVS, CDR2 FNYEAQ. The CDR3 consists of 17 residues.

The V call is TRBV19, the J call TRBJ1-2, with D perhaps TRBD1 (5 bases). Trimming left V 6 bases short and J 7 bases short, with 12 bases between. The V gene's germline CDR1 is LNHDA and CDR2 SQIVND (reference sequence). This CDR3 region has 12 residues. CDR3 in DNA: TGTGCCAGTAGCACAGGTCAGGGTGGCTACACCTTC. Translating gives CASSTGQGGYTF.

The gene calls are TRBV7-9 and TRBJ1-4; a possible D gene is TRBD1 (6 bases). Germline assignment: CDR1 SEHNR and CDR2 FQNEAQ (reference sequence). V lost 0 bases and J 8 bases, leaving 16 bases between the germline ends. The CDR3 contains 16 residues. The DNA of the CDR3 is TGTGCCAGCAGCTTAGCGGGGGCAGGAGTAAGGGAAAAACTGTTTTTT. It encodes CASSLAGAGVREKLFF.

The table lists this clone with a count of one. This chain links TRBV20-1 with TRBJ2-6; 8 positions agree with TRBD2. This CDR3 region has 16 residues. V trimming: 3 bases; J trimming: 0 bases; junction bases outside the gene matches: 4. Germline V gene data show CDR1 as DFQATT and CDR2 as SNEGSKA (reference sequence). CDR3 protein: CSASSGEVSGANVLTF. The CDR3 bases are TGCAGTGCTAGTAGCGGGGAAGTCTCTGGGGCCAACGTCCTGACTTTC.

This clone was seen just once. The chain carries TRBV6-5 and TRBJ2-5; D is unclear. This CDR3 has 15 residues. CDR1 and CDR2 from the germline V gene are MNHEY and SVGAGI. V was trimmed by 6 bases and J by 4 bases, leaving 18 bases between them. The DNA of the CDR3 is TGTGCCAGCAGAAACAGCAGAGAGCACTTAGAGACCCAGTACTTC. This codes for CASRNSREHLETQYF.

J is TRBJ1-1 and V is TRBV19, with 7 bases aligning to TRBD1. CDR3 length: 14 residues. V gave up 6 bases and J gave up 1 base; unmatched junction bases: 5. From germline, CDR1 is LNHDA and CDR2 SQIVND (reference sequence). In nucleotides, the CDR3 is TGTGCCAGTAGGTCGACAGGGTCGAACACTGAAGCTTTCTTT. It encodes CASRSTGSNTEAFF.

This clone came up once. The CDR3 reads CASSTWSGYNSPLHF. For the CDR3, the DNA is TGTGCCAGCAGCACCTGGTCGGGTTATAATTCACCCCTCCACTTT. V and J are TRBV7-9 and TRBJ1-6; D remains unclear. The length of the CDR3 is 15 residues. Germline loops: CDR1 SEHNR, CDR2 FQNEAQ (reference sequence). Deletions cut 5 bases from V and 4 bases from J, with 12 bases between.

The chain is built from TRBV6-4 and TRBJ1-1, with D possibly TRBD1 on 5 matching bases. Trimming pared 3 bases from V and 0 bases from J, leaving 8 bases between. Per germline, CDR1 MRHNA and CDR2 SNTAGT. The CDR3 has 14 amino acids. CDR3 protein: CASSEGGMNTEAFF. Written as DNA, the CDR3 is TGTGCCAGCAGTGAGGGGGGGATGAACACTGAAGCTTTCTTT.

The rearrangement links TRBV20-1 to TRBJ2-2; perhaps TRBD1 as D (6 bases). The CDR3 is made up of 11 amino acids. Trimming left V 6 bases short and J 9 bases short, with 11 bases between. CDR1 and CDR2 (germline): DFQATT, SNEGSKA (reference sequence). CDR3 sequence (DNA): TGCAGTGCCAAATGGGACAGGGAGCTGTTTTTT. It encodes CSAKWDRELFF.

The CDR3 DNA reads TGTGCCAGTAGCTCAGGGGGACAGAGGCGGTTAATTGGCTACACCTTC. Translated: CASSSGGQRRLIGYTF. This chain joins TRBV19 and TRBJ1-2, with 7 bases lining up with TRBD1. Germline V CDR1 and CDR2: LNHDA, SQIVND (reference sequence). The CDR3 consists of 16 residues. With 6 bases clipped from V and 7 bases from J, the junction kept 17 bases outside the gene matches.

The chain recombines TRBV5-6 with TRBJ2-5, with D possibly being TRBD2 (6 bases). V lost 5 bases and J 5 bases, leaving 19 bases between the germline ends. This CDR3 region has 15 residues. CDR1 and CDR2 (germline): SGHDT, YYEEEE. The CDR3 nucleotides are TGTGCCAGCAGGGGGAGCGGAGGGGTTGGGGAGACCCAGTACTTC. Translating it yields CASRGSGGVGETQYF.

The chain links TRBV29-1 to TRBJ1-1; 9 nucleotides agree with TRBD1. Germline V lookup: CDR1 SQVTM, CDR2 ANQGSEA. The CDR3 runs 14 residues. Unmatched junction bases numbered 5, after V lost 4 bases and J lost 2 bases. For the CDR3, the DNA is TGCAGCGTTGTTGGACAGGGGACCAACACTGAAGCTTTCTTT. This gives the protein CSVVGQGTNTEAFF.

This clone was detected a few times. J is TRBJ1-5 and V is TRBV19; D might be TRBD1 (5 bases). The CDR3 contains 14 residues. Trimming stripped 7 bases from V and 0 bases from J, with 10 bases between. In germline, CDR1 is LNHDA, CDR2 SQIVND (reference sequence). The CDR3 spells CASTRQNSNQPQHF. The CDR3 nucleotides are TGTGCCAGTACTCGACAGAATAGCAATCAGCCCCAGCATTTT.

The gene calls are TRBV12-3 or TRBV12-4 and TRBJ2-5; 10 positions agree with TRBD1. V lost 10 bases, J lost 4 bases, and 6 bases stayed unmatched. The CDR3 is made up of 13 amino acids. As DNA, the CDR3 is TGTGCCACCATCGACAGGGGGCGAGAGACCCAGTACTTC. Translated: CATIDRGRETQYF.

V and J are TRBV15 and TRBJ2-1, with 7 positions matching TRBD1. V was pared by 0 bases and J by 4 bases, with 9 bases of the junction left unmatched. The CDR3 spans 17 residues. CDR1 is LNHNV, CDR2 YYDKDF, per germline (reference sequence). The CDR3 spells CATSRDLAGGLYNEQFF. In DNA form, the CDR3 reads TGTGCCACCAGCAGAGATCTTGCAGGGGGTCTATACAATGAGCAGTTCTTC.

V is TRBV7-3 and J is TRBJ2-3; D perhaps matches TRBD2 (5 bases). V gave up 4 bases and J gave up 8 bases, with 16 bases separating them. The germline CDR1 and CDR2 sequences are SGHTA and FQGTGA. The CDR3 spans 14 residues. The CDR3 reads CASSSGLEPLTQYF. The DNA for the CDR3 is TGTGCCAGCAGCTCTGGACTGGAGCCACTTACGCAGTATTTT.

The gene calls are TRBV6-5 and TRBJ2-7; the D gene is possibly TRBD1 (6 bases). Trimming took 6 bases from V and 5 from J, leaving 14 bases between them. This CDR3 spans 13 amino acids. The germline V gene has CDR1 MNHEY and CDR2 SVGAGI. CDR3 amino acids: CASRPYRENEQYF. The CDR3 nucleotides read TGTGCCAGCAGACCTTACAGGGAAAACGAGCAGTACTTC.